This note documents a single T cell receptor (beta chain) sequence. Its antigen is as yet unknown. CDR3 length: 15 residues. The ends were cut back, 6 bases at V and 2 bases at J, with 11 bases in the middle. The germline V gene has CDR1 LNHDA and CDR2 SQIVND (reference sequence). Profiling relied on immunoSEQ multiplex PCR, and the TCRdb table lists in-frame clones only, not all of them. The table has roughly 92,000 clones, 70% to 90% seen once. This sample stems from a study of radiotherapy plus CTLA-4 blockade in lung cancer. Regarding the study as a whole: In blood, after radiotherapy plus ipilimumab, tumor-derived TCR clones expanded. According to reports, early shifts in blood T cell clones, alongside interferon-beta, forecast response most accurately.

The rearrangement uses TRBV19 and TRBJ1-6; D is possibly TRBD1 (5 bases). Sequenced material: peripheral blood, taken from a patient treated with radiotherapy plus ipilimumab. The sequence came from a human donor with non-small cell lung cancer who had a partial response to radiotherapy plus ipilimumab. The CDR3 sequence: CASRSGETYNSPLHF. The CDR3 DNA reads TGTGCCAGTAGGTCGGGGGAGACCTATAATTCACCCCTCCACTTT.